This TCR beta chain was captured in a study of Ad26.COV2.S vaccination and SARS-CoV-2 variants. Study-wide points: Compared with placebo recipients, vaccine recipients had higher spike-specific TCR breadth. Estimates derived from TCR breadth and depth analyses may have underestimated total T cell responses. Reported findings describe substantial breadth in spike-specific CD8+ and CD4+ T cell responses following vaccination.

Sequencing used immunoSEQ multiplex PCR; TCRdb keeps in-frame clones, though not all of them. The sample has approximately 140,000 clones, 70% to 90% seen once. To note about this clone: Its cognate antigen is unknown.

The specimen comprised peripheral blood, sampled after recovery from COVID-19. The receptor was isolated from a human donor who had recovered from COVID-19.

The DNA for the CDR3 is TGTGCCAGCAGTTTTGCCAGGGGATCCCCTCAGCCCCAGCATTTT. It translates to CASSFARGSPQPQHF. The chain carries TRBV28 and TRBJ1-5; D may be TRBD1 (6 bases). Deletions cut 3 bases from V and 6 bases from J, with 15 bases between. Per the germline V gene, CDR1 is MDHEN and CDR2 is SYDVKM. The CDR3 totals 15 residues.